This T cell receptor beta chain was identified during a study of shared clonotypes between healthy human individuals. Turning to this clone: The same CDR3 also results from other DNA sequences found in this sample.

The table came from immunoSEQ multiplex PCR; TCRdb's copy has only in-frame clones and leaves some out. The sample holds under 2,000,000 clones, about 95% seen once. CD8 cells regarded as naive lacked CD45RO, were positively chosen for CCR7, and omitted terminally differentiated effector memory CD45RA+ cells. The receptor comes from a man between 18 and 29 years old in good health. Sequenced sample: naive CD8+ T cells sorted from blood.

Here the CDR3 DNA reads TGTGCCAGCAGTTTTTCTTCCTACAATGAGCAGTTCTTC. It is translated as CASSFSSYNEQFF. This sequence joins TRBV6-5 and TRBJ2-1, with D unclear. Trimming shortened V by 4 bases and J by 1 base, and 5 bases separated the two germline ends. The CDR3 consists of 13 residues. Germline CDR1 MNHEY, CDR2 SVGAGI.